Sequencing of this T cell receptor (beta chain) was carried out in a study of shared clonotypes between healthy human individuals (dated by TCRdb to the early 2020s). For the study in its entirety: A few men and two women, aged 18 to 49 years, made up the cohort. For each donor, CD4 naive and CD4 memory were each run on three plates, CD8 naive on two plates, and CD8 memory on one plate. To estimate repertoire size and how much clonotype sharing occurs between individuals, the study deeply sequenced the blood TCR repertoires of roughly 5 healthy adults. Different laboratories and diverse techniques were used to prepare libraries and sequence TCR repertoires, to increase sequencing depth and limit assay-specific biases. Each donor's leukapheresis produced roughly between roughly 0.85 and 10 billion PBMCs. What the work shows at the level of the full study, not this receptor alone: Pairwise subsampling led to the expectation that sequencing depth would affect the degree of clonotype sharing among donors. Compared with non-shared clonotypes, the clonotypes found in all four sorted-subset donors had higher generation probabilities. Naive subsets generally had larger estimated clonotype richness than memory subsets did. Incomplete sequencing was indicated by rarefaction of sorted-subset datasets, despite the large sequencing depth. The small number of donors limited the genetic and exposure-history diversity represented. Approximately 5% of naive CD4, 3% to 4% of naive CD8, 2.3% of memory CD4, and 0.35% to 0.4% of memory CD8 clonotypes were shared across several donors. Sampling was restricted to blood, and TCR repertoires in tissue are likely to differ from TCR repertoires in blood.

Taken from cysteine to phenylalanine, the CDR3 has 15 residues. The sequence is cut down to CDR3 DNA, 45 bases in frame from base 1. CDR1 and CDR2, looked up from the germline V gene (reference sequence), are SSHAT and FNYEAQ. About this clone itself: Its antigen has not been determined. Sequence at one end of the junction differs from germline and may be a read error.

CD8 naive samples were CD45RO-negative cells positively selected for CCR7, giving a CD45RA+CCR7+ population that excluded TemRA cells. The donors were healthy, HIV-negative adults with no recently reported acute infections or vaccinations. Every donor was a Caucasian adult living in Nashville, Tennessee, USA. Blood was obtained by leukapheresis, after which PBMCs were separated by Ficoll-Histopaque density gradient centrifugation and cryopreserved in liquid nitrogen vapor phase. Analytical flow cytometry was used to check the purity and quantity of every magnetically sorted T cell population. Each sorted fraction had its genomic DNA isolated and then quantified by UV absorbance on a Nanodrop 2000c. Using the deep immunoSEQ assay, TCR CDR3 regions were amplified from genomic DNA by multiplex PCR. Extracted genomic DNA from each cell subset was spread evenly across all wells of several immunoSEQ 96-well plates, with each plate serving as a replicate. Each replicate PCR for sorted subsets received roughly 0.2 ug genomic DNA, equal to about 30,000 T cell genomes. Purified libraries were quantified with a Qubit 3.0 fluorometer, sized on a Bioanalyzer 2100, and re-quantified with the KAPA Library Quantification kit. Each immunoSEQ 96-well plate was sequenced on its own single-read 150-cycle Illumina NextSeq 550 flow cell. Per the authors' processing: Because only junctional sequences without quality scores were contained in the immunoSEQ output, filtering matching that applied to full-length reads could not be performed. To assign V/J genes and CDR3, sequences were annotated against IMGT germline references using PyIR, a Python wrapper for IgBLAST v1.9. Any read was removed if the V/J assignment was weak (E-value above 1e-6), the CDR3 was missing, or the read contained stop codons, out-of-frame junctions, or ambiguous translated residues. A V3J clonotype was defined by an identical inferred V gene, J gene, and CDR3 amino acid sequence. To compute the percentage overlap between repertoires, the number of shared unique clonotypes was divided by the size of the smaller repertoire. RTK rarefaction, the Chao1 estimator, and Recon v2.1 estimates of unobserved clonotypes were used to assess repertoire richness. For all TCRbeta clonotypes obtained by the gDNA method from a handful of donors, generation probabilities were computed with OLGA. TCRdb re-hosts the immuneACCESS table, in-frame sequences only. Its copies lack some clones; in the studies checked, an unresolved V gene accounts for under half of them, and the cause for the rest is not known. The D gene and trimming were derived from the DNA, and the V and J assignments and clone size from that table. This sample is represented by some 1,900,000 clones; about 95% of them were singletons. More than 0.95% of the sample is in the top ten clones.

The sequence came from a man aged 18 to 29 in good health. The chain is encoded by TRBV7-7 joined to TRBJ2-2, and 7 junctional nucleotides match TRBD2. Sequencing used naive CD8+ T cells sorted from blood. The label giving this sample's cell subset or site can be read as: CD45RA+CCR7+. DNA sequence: TGTGCTAGCAGCTTATACGGCGGGAGTGGCGGGGAGCTGTTTTTT. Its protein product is CASSLYGGSGGELFF.